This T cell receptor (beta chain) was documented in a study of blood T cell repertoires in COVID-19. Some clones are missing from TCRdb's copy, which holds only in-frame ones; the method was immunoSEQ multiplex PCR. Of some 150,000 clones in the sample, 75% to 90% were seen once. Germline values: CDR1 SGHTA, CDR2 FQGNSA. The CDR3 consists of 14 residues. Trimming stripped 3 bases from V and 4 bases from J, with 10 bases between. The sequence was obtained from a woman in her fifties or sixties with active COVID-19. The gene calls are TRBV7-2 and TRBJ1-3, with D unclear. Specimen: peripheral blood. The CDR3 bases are TGTGCCAGCAGCTTGCAGGAGGCAGGAAACACCATATATTTT. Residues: CASSLQEAGNTIYF. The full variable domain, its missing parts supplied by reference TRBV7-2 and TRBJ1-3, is GAGVSQSPSNKVTEKGKDVELRCDPISGHTALYWYRQSLGQGLEFLIYFQGNSAPDKSGLPSDRFSAERTGGSVSTLTIQRTQQEDSAVYLCASSLQEAGNTIYFGEGSWLTVV.